Each of the 26 T cell receptor beta chains below was sequenced from the same sample in a study of blood T cell repertoires in COVID-19. Profiling relied on immunoSEQ multiplex PCR, and the TCRdb table lists in-frame clones only, not all of them. The table has 150,000 to 170,000 clones, about 73% seen once. Sequenced sample: peripheral blood. The receptors were sampled from a man at least 80 years old with acute or convalescent COVID-19.

The chain joins TRBV2 to TRBJ2-5; unclear D gene. This CDR3 has 11 residues. V lost 4 bases and J lost 5, with 5 bases in between. Germline assignment: CDR1 SNHLY and CDR2 FYNNEI. The CDR3 region is CASSVRETQYF. The DNA of the CDR3 is TGTGCCAGCAGTGTTCGTGAGACCCAGTACTTC.

In DNA, the CDR3 is TGTGCCAGCAGTCGAGCGGGGGGGGCACCAGATACGCAGTATTTT. Protein sequence: CASSRAGGAPDTQYF. V gene TRBV28 combines with J gene TRBJ2-3; 10 nucleotides agree with TRBD2. The germline CDR1 and CDR2 sequences are MDHEN and SYDVKM. CDR3 length: 15 residues. Unmatched junction bases numbered 6, after V lost 5 bases and J lost 4 bases. The full variable domain, its missing parts supplied by reference TRBV28 and TRBJ2-3, is DVKVTQSSRYLVKRTGEKVFLECVQDMDHENMFWYRQDPGLGLRLIYFSYDVKMKEKGDIPEGYSVSREKKERFSLILESASTNQTSMYLCASSRAGGAPDTQYFGPGTRLTVL.

The V gene is TRBV10-3, the J gene TRBJ2-3; the match to TRBD1 covers 10 bases. The CDR3 consists of 14 residues. J lost 3 bases, V lost 6 bases, and 3 bases had no gene match. The germline gives CDR1 ENHRY, CDR2 SYGVKD. The CDR3 spells CAIRRDRGTDTQYF. The CDR3 bases are TGTGCCATCAGACGGGACAGGGGAACAGATACGCAGTATTTT.

Only one count was recorded for this clone. The chain couples TRBV24-1 to TRBJ2-1; D remains ambiguous. With 3 bases removed from V and 9 bases from J, the gap between germline ends came to 23 bases. The CDR3 contains 17 residues. Per germline, CDR1 KGHDR and CDR2 SFDVKD. CDR3 residues: CATSDPAPGISMGEQFF. The CDR3 region has the DNA TGTGCCACCAGTGATCCAGCTCCGGGTATCTCAATGGGTGAGCAGTTCTTC.

This chain uses TRBV30 with TRBJ1-6; D is unresolved. Trimming removed 3 bases from V and 8 bases from J, with 11 bases in between. This CDR3 is built from 13 residues. Germline-derived CDR1 and CDR2 are GTSNPN and SVGIG (reference sequence). For the CDR3, the DNA is TGTGCCTGGAGCCCCGACGGAGATTCACCCCTCCACTTT. Its protein is CAWSPDGDSPLHF.

The chain joins TRBV11-2 to TRBJ2-7; tentatively, D is TRBD1 (5 bases). The CDR3 consists of 14 residues. Trimming pared 5 bases from V and 3 bases from J, leaving 14 bases between. The germline V gene encodes CDR1 SGHAT and CDR2 FQNNGV. The CDR3 DNA is TGTGCCAGCAGCCCCCAGACAGAAGGCTACGAGCAGTACTTC. It yields the protein CASSPQTEGYEQYF.

The count of this clone is one. The rearrangement links TRBV18 to TRBJ1-1; TRBD1 aligns across 7 bases. This CDR3 contains 12 residues. Germline CDR1 reads KGHSH; CDR2 reads LQKENI. J gave up 8 bases and V 3 bases, and 3 bases lay outside the gene matches. This CDR3 reads CASSPQGGEAFF. CDR3 nucleotide sequence: TGTGCCAGCTCACCGCAGGGGGGCGAAGCTTTCTTT. The variable domain in full, with the rest retrieved from reference TRBV18 and TRBJ1-1, is NAGVMQNPRHLVRRRGQEARLRCSPMKGHSHVYWYRQLPEEGLKFMVYLQKENIIDESGMPKERFSAEFPKEGPSILRIQQVVRGDSAAYFCASSPQGGEAFFGQGTRLTVV.

This clone turned up a few times. The V call is TRBV4-1, the J call TRBJ1-1, with 11 bases lining up with TRBD1. Germline CDR1 MGHRA, CDR2 YSYEKL. The CDR3 spans 11 residues. The V segment lost 11 bases and the J segment 13 bases; nucleotides outside the gene matches: 9. The CDR3 nucleotides read TGCGCCTCCGGGACAGGGGGAATGGTTTTCTTT. It encodes CASGTGGMVFF.

The sample holds one count of this clone. V is TRBV18 and J is TRBJ2-5; a possible D gene is TRBD2 (6 bases). This CDR3 region has 14 residues. Germline assignment: CDR1 KGHSH and CDR2 LQKENI. The ends were cut back, 3 bases at V and 0 bases at J, with 8 bases in the middle. CDR3 sequence (DNA): TGTGCCAGCTCACCGGGGGGACACCAAGAGACCCAGTACTTC. This gives the protein CASSPGGHQETQYF.

The gene calls are TRBV5-6 and TRBJ1-4, with 9 bases matching TRBD1. With 0 bases clipped from V and 8 bases from J, the junction kept 5 bases outside the gene matches. The CDR3 length is 15 residues. Germline-derived CDR1 and CDR2 are SGHDT and YYEEEE. CDR3 amino acids: CASSLAGTGWEKLFF. CDR3 nucleotide sequence: TGTGCCAGCAGCTTGGCCGGGACAGGGTGGGAAAAACTGTTTTTT.

The J gene is TRBJ2-3, the V gene TRBV5-1; 11 positions agree with TRBD1. Per germline, CDR1 SGHRS and CDR2 YFSETQ. V dropped 4 bases and J dropped 5; count of bases not matched to a gene: 6. The CDR3 covers 15 residues. The CDR3 DNA reads TGCGCCAGCAGCCCGGACAGGGGGCGAGGAGATACGCAGTATTTT. As protein: CASSPDRGRGDTQYF.

The rearrangement links TRBV7-2 to TRBJ1-3; 9 nucleotides match TRBD1. The CDR3 length is 15 residues. The V gene's germline CDR1 is SGHTA and CDR2 FQGNSA. Trimming cost V 4 bases and J 4 bases; bases outside gene matches: 5. The CDR3 region has the DNA TGTGCCAGCAGCTCGGACAGGGGAGGGGGAAACACCATATATTTT. Its translation is CASSSDRGGGNTIYF.

The chain joins TRBV24-1 to TRBJ1-2, with D perhaps matching TRBD1 (6 bases). CDR1 KGHDR and CDR2 SFDVKD come from the germline V gene. Trimming cost V 7 bases and J 7 bases, with 15 bases left between them. CDR3 length: 13 residues. DNA of the CDR3: TGTGCCACCAGATCGGAGACAGGCTTTGGCTACACCTTC. Encoded protein: CATRSETGFGYTF.

This clone was counted between two and nine times. The CDR3 loop reads CASITGVGTEAFF. The CDR3 nucleotides read TGTGCCAGCATTACAGGGGTGGGTACTGAAGCTTTCTTT. This sequence joins TRBV6-5 and TRBJ1-1; TRBD1 aligns across 7 bases. The CDR3 sequence is 13 residues long. Germline CDR1 MNHEY, CDR2 SVGAGI. J was trimmed by 5 bases and V by 7 bases; bases with no gene match: 7.

This chain uses TRBV25-1 with TRBJ2-7; 8 bases are a match to TRBD1. The CDR3 consists of 14 residues. Germline V gene data show CDR1 as MGHDK and CDR2 as SYGVNS. The junction had 4 bases not matched to a gene; V was cut back by 6 bases and J by 0 bases. CDR3 amino acids: CASRGGQASYEQYF. The CDR3 DNA sequence: TGTGCCAGCAGGGGGGGACAGGCCTCCTACGAGCAGTACTTC.

The V gene is TRBV5-1, the J gene TRBJ2-7, with D possibly matching TRBD1 (5 bases). Germline-derived CDR1 and CDR2 are SGHRS and YFSETQ. Trimming pared 1 base from V and 6 bases from J, leaving 14 bases between. The CDR3 contains 14 residues. The CDR3 reads CASSLLQGGSEQYV. The CDR3 coding sequence is TGCGCCAGCAGCTTGTTGCAGGGTGGAAGCGAGCAGTACGTC.

The chain recombines TRBV6-4 with TRBJ2-3; D ambiguous. The CDR3 has 13 residues. Trimming stripped 5 bases from V and 6 bases from J, with 12 bases between. Germline CDR1 MRHNA, CDR2 SNTAGT. This CDR3 is CASSPEEADTQYF. CDR3 DNA: TGTGCCAGCAGTCCCGAAGAGGCGGATACGCAGTATTTT.

CDR3 amino acids: CASSYSPGGETEAFF. CDR3 DNA sequence: TGTGCCAGCAGTTACTCTCCAGGGGGCGAGACTGAAGCTTTCTTT. The chain has TRBV6-5 and TRBJ1-1, with TRBD1 matching 8 bases. Germline CDR1 and CDR2: MNHEY and SVGAGI. Trimming took 0 bases from V and 5 from J; bases not matched to a gene: 5. CDR3 length: 15 residues.

This chain connects TRBV9 to TRBJ2-7, with 9 bases lining up with TRBD1. The CDR3 is made up of 14 amino acids. Germline V gives CDR1 SGDLS, CDR2 YYNGEE. Losses at the gene ends were 4 bases for V and 2 bases for J; bases not matched to a gene: 4. The CDR3 sequence is CASSRDRDTYEQYF. The DNA of the CDR3 is TGTGCCAGCAGCCGGGACAGGGATACCTACGAGCAGTACTTC.

This chain uses TRBV5-1 with TRBJ2-1; D ambiguous. Germline CDR1 reads SGHRS; CDR2 reads YFSETQ. V was clipped by 2 bases and J by 7 bases, with 19 bases between them. The CDR3 loop spans 16 amino acids. The CDR3 DNA follows: TGCGCCAGCAGCTTAGTCCCTCCCCCGTCCGGGAATGAGCAGTTCTTC. The encoded protein is CASSLVPPPSGNEQFF.

The chain joins TRBV7-2 to TRBJ2-3; maybe TRBD1 (5 bases). The CDR3 consists of 13 residues. Trimming left V 5 bases short and J 1 base short, with 7 bases between. Germline values: CDR1 SGHTA, CDR2 FQGNSA. CDR3 sequence reads: CASSKGRTDTQYF. The CDR3 nucleotides are TGTGCCAGCAGCAAGGGGCGCACAGATACGCAGTATTTT. The variable domain in full, with the rest retrieved from reference TRBV7-2 and TRBJ2-3, is GAGVSQSPSNKVTEKGKDVELRCDPISGHTALYWYRQSLGQGLEFLIYFQGNSAPDKSGLPSDRFSAERTGGSVSTLTIQRTQQEDSAVYLCASSKGRTDTQYFGPGTRLTVL.

The CDR3 loop is CASSLDPGQGYEGNQPQHF. DNA of the CDR3: TGTGCCAGCAGCTTAGACCCCGGACAGGGATATGAAGGCAATCAGCCCCAGCATTTT. V is TRBV7-8 and J is TRBJ1-5, with 8 bases matching TRBD1. The trim removed 1 base at V and 2 bases at J, leaving 13 bases unmatched. The CDR3 has 19 amino acids. In germline, CDR1 is SGHVS, CDR2 FQNEAQ.

V and J are TRBV11-2 and TRBJ1-3; possible D gene TRBD1, 5 bases. This CDR3 region has 14 residues. CDR1 and CDR2 from the germline V gene are SGHAT and FQNNGV. Trimming removed 1 base at V and 1 base at J, with 5 bases between. In DNA, the CDR3 is TGTGCCAGCAGCTTAGGACAGTCTGGAAACACCATATATTTT. Translated: CASSLGQSGNTIYF.

This clone was picked up one time. The V call is TRBV7-2, the J call TRBJ1-2; a possible D gene is TRBD1 (6 bases). CDR3 length equals 12 residues. V was clipped by 5 bases and J by 6 bases, with 10 bases between them. CDR1 and CDR2 (germline): SGHTA, FQGNSA. The CDR3 DNA is TGTGCCAGCAGCCCGAACAGGGATGGCTACACCTTC. It translates to CASSPNRDGYTF.

The chain links TRBV3-1 (or the pseudogene TRBV3-2) to TRBJ2-3, with 7 bases fitting TRBD2. The CDR3 loop spans 14 amino acids. V trimming: 4 bases; J trimming: 9 bases; junction bases outside the gene matches: 10. CDR1 LGHDT and CDR2 YNNKEL come from the germline V gene (reference sequence). CDR3 in amino acids: CASSPLTSSKTQYF. In DNA, the CDR3 is TGTGCCAGCAGCCCCTTGACTAGCTCCAAGACGCAGTATTTT.

This clone was detected only a few times. The chain joins TRBV5-1 to TRBJ1-3; 7 bases map to TRBD1. Germline V gene data show CDR1 as SGHRS and CDR2 as YFSETQ. This CDR3 is 14 amino acids long. Unmatched junction bases numbered 6, after V lost 4 bases and J lost 5 bases. The CDR3 DNA reads as TGCGCCAGCAGCCCAGGGACAGCCAGAAACACCATATATTTT. Encoded protein: CASSPGTARNTIYF.